The source of this T cell receptor (beta chain) is a study of OX40 agonist ivuxolimab in advanced cancers. Study-wide points: Averaging showed that CD8+ T cells had more expanded clones than CD4+ did.

The germline V and J ends were trimmed by 3 bases and 0 bases, with 9 bases remaining between them. The germline CDR1 and CDR2 sequences are SEHNR and FQNEAQ (reference sequence). This CDR3 region has 16 residues. TCRdb keeps only in-frame clones here, not all; method: immunoSEQ multiplex PCR. Here the sample spans under 100,000 clones, approximately 85% being singletons. Details on this clone: Its specificity is not known.

The sequence was collected from an adult with an advanced solid tumor such as melanoma, head and neck, liver or kidney cancer. The sample here was CD4+ or CD8+ T cells sorted from blood, taken in a trial of the OX40 agonist ivuxolimab. The chain links TRBV7-9 to TRBJ2-6; D ambiguous. This chain's CDR3 is CASSFQALSGANVLTF. The CDR3 region has the DNA TGTGCCAGCAGCTTCCAGGCCCTCTCTGGGGCCAACGTCCTGACTTTC.